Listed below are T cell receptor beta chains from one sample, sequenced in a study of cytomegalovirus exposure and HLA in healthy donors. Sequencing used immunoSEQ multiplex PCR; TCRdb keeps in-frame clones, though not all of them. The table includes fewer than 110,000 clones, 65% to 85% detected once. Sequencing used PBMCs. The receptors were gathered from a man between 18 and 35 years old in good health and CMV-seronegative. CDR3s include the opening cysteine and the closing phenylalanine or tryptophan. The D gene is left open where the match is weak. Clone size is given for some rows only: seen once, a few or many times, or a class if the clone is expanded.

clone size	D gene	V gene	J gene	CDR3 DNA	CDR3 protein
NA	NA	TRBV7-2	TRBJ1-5	TGTGCCAGCAGCTTACGGGGCGGGGCTGGGCAGCCCCAGCATTTT	CASSLRGGAGQPQHF
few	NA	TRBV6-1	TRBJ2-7	TGTGCCAGCAGTCTGGATTATTCGCGGGACTTC	CASSLDYSRDF
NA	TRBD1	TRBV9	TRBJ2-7	TGTGCCAGCAGCGCAGACAGGACAGGGGCAACCTACGAGCAGTACTTC	CASSADRTGATYEQYF
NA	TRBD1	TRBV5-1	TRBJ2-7	TGCGCCAGCAGCTTGGGGGACAGGACCTACGAGCAGTACTTC	CASSLGDRTYEQYF
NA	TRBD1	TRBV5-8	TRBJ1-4	TGTGCCAGCAGCCCCGGACAGGCAACTAATGAAAAACTGTTTTTT	CASSPGQATNEKLFF
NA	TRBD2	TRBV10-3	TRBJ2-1	TGTGCCATCAGTGAACCGGGGGGGCCTAATGAGCAGTTCTTC	CAISEPGGPNEQFF
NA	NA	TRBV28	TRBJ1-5	TGTGCCAGCACCCGGCGGTTGGGCAATCAGCCCCAGCATTTT	CASTRRLGNQPQHF
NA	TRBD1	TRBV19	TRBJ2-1	TGTGCCAGTAGTTTACCGCCGGGACAGGGGAACCCCAATGAGCAGTTCTTC	CASSLPPGQGNPNEQFF
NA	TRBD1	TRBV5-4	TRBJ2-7	TGTGCCAGCAGCTATATGAAACCGACAGGGGCTAACGAGCAGTACTTC	CASSYMKPTGANEQYF
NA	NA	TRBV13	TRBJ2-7	TGTGCCAGCAGCTTAGGCCTATCCCCCCACGAGCAGTACTTC	CASSLGLSPHEQYF
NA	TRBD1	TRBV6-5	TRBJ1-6	TGTGCCAGCAGTTACGGGACAGGTTTTAATTCACCCCTCCACTTT	CASSYGTGFNSPLHF
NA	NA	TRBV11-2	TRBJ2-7	TGTGCCAGCAGCTTAGCCCCGTACGAGCAGTACTTC	CASSLAPYEQYF
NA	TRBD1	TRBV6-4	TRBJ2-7	TGTGCCAGCAGCCGGGACAGGGGGTTCGAGCAGTACTTC	CASSRDRGFEQYF
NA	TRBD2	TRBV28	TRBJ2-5	TGTGCCAGCAGTCCCTGGGGCGGGGGGGCGGAGACCCAGTACTTC	CASSPWGGGAETQYF
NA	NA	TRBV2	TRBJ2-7	TGTGCCAGCAGTGATGACAGGTACTCCTACGAGCAGTACTTC	CASSDDRYSYEQYF
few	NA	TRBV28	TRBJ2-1	TGTGCCAGCAGGGGAGGCACCAACAATGAGCAGTTCTTC	CASRGGTNNEQFF
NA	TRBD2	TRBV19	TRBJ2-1	TGTGCCAGTAGACCCTCTAGCGGGGACTCCTACAATGAGCAGTTCTTC	CASRPSSGDSYNEQFF
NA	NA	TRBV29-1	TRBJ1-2	TGCAGCGTTGCCTCGAACAGGAAGGGCTACACCTTC	CSVASNRKGYTF
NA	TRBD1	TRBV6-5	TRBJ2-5	TGTGCCAGCAGCTACGGGACAGGGGGTACAGAGACCCAGTACTTC	CASSYGTGGTETQYF
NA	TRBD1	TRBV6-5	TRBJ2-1	TGTGCCAGCAGTCGCGGACAGGGTGAGTTCTTC	CASSRGQGEFF
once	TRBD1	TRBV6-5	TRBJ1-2	TGTGCCAGCAGTTCTACAGGGGCCCCTGGGTATGGCTACACCTTC	CASSSTGAPGYGYTF
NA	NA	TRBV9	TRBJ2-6	TGTGCCAGCGGACAACCTTTGGGGCAGGCCCACTCTGGGGCCAACGTCCTGACTTTC	CASGQPLGQAHSGANVLTF
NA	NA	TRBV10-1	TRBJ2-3	TGCGCCAGCAGTGATGTCGGGAACACAGATACGCAGTATTTT	CASSDVGNTDTQYF
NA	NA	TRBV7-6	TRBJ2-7	TGTGCCAGCAGCTCGGAGACAGGTCGCGAGCAGTACTTC	CASSSETGREQYF
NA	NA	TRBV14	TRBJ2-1	TGTGCCAGCAGCCAAGAATGGGCAGGGGTTCAGTTCTTC	CASSQEWAGVQFF
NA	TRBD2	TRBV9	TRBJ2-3	TGTGCCAGCAGCGTACGGGGGGGCACAGATACGCAGTATTTT	CASSVRGGTDTQYF
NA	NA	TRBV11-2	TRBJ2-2	TGTGCCAGCAGCCGAGGGGGGGGAATTGTGACCGGGGAGCTGTTTTTT	CASSRGGGIVTGELFF
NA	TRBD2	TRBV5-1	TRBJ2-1	TGCGCCAGCAGCCCGGGACTAGCGGGTTACAATGAGCAGTTCTTC	CASSPGLAGYNEQFF
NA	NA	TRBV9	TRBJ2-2	TGTGCCAGCAGCGTCGTCGGAAGGACTACCAGAAACACCGGGGAGCTGTTTTTT	CASSVVGRTTRNTGELFF
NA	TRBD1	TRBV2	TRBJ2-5	TGTGCCAGCAGAAGAAACGACTTCGGGACAGGACAAGAGACCCAGTACTTC	CASRRNDFGTGQETQYF
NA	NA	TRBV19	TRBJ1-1	TGTGCCAGTAGTACGGAACCGGGTGGGACTGAAGCTTTCTTT	CASSTEPGGTEAFF
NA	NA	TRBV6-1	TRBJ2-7	TGTGCCACCGACAGCGTCCACGAGCAGTACTTC	CATDSVHEQYF
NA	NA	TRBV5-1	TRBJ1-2	TGCGCCAGCAGCTTGGCCTCGTCGGTGCGGGGGGATGGCTACACCTTC	CASSLASSVRGDGYTF
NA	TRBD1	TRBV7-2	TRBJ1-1	TGTGCCACCTCACAGGGGCCTAACACTGAAGCTTTCTTT	CATSQGPNTEAFF
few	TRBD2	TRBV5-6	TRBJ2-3	TGTGCCAGCAGCTTGAAAAAACTAGCGGGGGGAGATACGCAGTATTTT	CASSLKKLAGGDTQYF
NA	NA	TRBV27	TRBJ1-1	TGTGCCAGCAGTTGGGGGACACCGAACACTGAAGCTTTCTTT	CASSWGTPNTEAFF
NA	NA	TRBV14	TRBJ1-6	TGTGCCAGCAGCCAAGATCCCGGGAACGGGCTGTTACTAGATTCACCCCTCCACTTT	CASSQDPGNGLLLDSPLHF
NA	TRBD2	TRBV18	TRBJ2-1	TGTGCCAGCTTCACCGGGCCCCGGGGGGGATACAATGAGCAGTTCTTC	CASFTGPRGGYNEQFF
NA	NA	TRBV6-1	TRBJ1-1	TGTGCCAGCAGTGGTACAGGGAAGACTGAAGCTTTCTTT	CASSGTGKTEAFF
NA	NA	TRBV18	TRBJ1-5	TGTGCCAGCTCACCAACAGGGACACCTTCCAATCAGCCCCAGCATTTT	CASSPTGTPSNQPQHF
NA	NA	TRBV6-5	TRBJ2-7	TGTGCCAGCAGTTACTCCCTTTCTACCTACGAGCAGTACTTC	CASSYSLSTYEQYF
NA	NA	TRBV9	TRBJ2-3	TGTGCCAGCAGCCCACTGGCAGATACGCAGTATTTT	CASSPLADTQYF
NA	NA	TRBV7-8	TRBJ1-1	TGTGCCAGCAGCTTAAGCGAGACTGAAGCTTTCTTT	CASSLSETEAFF
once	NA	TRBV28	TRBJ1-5	TGTGCCAGCAGTTTAATCATTAATCAGCCCCAGCATTTT	CASSLIINQPQHF
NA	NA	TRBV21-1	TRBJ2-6	TGTGCCAGCAGGGGGGGCTCTGGGGCCAACGTCCTGACTTTC	CASRGGSGANVLTF
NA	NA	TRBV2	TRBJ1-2	TGTGCCAGCAGTGACCAGGGTTCTAACTATGGCTACACCTTC	CASSDQGSNYGYTF
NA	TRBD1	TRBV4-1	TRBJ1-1	TGCGCCAGCAGCCCGACAGGGGTATACACTGAAGCTTTCTTT	CASSPTGVYTEAFF
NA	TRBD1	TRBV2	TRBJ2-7	TGTGCCAGCAGTCTTAAACAGGGGGCGAACTACGAGCAGTACTTC	CASSLKQGANYEQYF